Listed below are T cell receptor beta chains from one sample, sequenced in a study of human T cells and chemical hapten exposure. MiXCR, applied by TCRdb to the RACE reads, yields one record per CDR3 protein. The repertoire includes around 130,000 distinct CDR3 sequences, approximately 8.3% of them detected once, and roughly 2% sits in the top ten. The sequenced sample consisted of whole blood. All receptors derive from a male donor in good health. Some clones in this sample may be carry-over from other donors' samples. Each CDR3 is given with its conserved first and last residue. The D gene is left open where the match is weak. Part of the rows lack a size; the others show once, few, many or a class for expanded clones.

j_call v_call clone_size d_call cdr3_nt cdr3_aa
TRBJ2-1 TRBV6-5 few TRBD1 TGTGCCAGCAGTTACTCGAGACAGGGGCTTTTCAATGAGCAGTTCTTC CASSYSRQGLFNEQFF
TRBJ1-6 TRBV7-2 NA NA TGTGCCAGCAGCTTAGCAAGTCAGGATAATTCACCCCTCCACTTT CASSLASQDNSPLHF
TRBJ2-3 TRBV7-2 few TRBD2 TGTGCCAGCAGCCAACCGACTAGCGGGGCAGATACGCAGTATTTT CASSQPTSGADTQYF
TRBJ1-1 TRBV11-2 few NA TGTGCCAGCACCGGAGGCGGCGGGGGCGGGGCTTTCTTT CASTGGGGGGAFF
TRBJ1-1 TRBV18 many NA TGTGCCAGCTCACCGCAACTCCGGGACGGGGGGACTGAAGCTTTCTTT CASSPQLRDGGTEAFF
TRBJ2-7 TRBV9 NA NA TGTGCCAGCAGCGTAGGATGGCAGGACTACGAGCAGTACTTC CASSVGWQDYEQYF
TRBJ2-5 TRBV6-1 few NA TGTGCCAGCAGTGGCCGGGAGACCCAGTACTTC CASSGRETQYF
TRBJ1-5 TRBV6-2/TRBV6-3 few NA TGTGCCAGCATTACCCCGGGCCGCAATCAGCCCCAGCATTTT CASITPGRNQPQHF
TRBJ1-2 TRBV10-2 few TRBD1 TGCGCCAGCAGAGAACAGGGGACTAGAACTTCTGGCTACACCTTC CASREQGTRTSGYTF
TRBJ2-6 TRBV10-3 many NA TGTGCCATCAGTGAGATTGCAGGGCTAACCCTAACGTCTGGGGCCAACGTCCTGACTTTC CAISEIAGLTLTSGANVLTF
TRBJ2-1 TRBV12-3/TRBV12-4 many NA TGTGCCAGCAGTTTAGCGCTCGGGCTTGAGCAGTTCTTC CASSLALGLEQFF
TRBJ2-2 TRBV6-2/TRBV6-3 many NA TGTGCCAGCAGTTATTGGACAGCCAACACCGGGGAGCTGTTTTTT CASSYWTANTGELFF
TRBJ2-1 TRBV5-4 NA TRBD2 TGTGCCAGCAGCTTGGCGGGTAGCGGGAGTATCCCCTACAATGAGCAGTTCTTC CASSLAGSGSIPYNEQFF
TRBJ2-5 TRBV10-1 few NA TGCGCCAGCAGTGAGTCAACTGCACAAGAGACCCAGTACTTC CASSESTAQETQYF
TRBJ1-5 TRBV25-1 few NA TGTGCCAGCAGTGGTTTCGGCGGTAGCAATCAGCCCCAGCATTTT CASSGFGGSNQPQHF
TRBJ2-7 TRBV20-1 many NA TGCAGTGCTACGCGGGGAGAACCTAGCTACGAGCAGTACTTC CSATRGEPSYEQYF
TRBJ1-1 TRBV20-1 few NA TGCAGTGCTAGAGTGGGTCCAGGGGAGATCACTGAAGCTTTCTTT CSARVGPGEITEAFF
TRBJ2-2 TRBV6-5 few NA TGTGCCAGCAGACAAATGTACACCGGGGAGCTGTTTTTT CASRQMYTGELFF
TRBJ1-6 TRBV7-6 NA TRBD1 TGTGCCAGCAGCCCCAGGACAGGGTATTCACCCCTCCACTTT CASSPRTGYSPLHF
TRBJ2-7 TRBV6-6 few TRBD1 TGTGCCAGCAGTTACACCCCAGGAGGGACAGGGGTCTCCTACGAGCAGTACTTC CASSYTPGGTGVSYEQYF
TRBJ2-5 TRBV11-3 NA NA TGTGCCAGCAGCCCGGGTAGCGGATTTCAAGAGACCCAGTACTTC CASSPGSGFQETQYF
TRBJ2-3 TRBV7-6 NA TRBD1 TGTGCCAGCAGCTTAGCGGGGCGAGGGACAGGGGACATTGCAGATACGCAGTATTTT CASSLAGRGTGDIADTQYF
TRBJ1-1 TRBV5-6 many NA TGTGCCAGCAGCCAAGTTCCAGGGACGTTAGCGAACACTGAAGCTTTCTTT CASSQVPGTLANTEAFF
TRBJ1-5 TRBV18 many TRBD1 TGTGCCAGCTCACCCGGGACAGGGAATCAGCCCCAGCATTTT CASSPGTGNQPQHF
TRBJ2-6 TRBV12-3/TRBV12-4 NA NA TGTGCCAGCAGTCTACTCCAGAGCTCTGGGGCCAACGTCCTGACTTTC CASSLLQSSGANVLTF
TRBJ1-1 TRBV18 many TRBD1 TGTGCCAGCTCACCGATGCAGGGGGCAAACACTGAAGCTTTCTTT CASSPMQGANTEAFF
TRBJ1-1 TRBV4-1 few TRBD1 TGCGCCAGCAGCCAACCTACAGGGGGTCGCCTGAACACTGAAGCTTTCTTT CASSQPTGGRLNTEAFF
TRBJ1-1 TRBV10-3 few NA TGTGCCATCAGCCTACAGGATACTGAAGCTTTCTTT CAISLQDTEAFF
TRBJ2-7 TRBV12-3/TRBV12-4 few TRBD2 TGTGCCAGCAGTTCGACAGGGGGACTAGCGGGAGGAACCTACGAGCAGTACTTC CASSSTGGLAGGTYEQYF
TRBJ2-7 TRBV5-5 few TRBD2 TGTGCCAGCAGCTTGTCGGGGGGACGCGAGCAGTACTTC CASSLSGGREQYF
TRBJ2-7 TRBV27 NA NA TGTGCCAGCAGTTTAGGCAGAGGACAGCCCTACGAGCAGTACTTC CASSLGRGQPYEQYF
TRBJ1-2 TRBV10-3 NA NA TGTGCCACCGCATCGAGCAACTATGGCTACACCTTC CATASSNYGYTF
TRBJ2-1 TRBV14 NA NA TGTGCCAGCAGCACGCGGAACAATGAGCAGTTCTTC CASSTRNNEQFF